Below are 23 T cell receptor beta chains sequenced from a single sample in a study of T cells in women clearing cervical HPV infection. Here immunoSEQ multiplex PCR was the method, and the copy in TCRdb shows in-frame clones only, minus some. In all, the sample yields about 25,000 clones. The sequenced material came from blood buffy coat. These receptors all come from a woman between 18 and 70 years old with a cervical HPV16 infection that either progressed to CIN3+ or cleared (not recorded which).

CDR3 DNA, as far as it was read: TGTGCCAGCAGGGAGGGGGTCCAGCCC. Its protein is CASREGVQP. The CDR3 in full is CASREGVQPQHF. V gene TRBV12-3 or TRBV12-4 combines with J gene TRBJ1-5, with D perhaps matching TRBD1 (6 bases). The read terminates 3 residues ahead of where the CDR3 ends, so the germline J gene completes it. CDR3 size: 12 residues. The ends were cut back, 6 bases at V and 7 bases at J, with 10 bases in the middle.

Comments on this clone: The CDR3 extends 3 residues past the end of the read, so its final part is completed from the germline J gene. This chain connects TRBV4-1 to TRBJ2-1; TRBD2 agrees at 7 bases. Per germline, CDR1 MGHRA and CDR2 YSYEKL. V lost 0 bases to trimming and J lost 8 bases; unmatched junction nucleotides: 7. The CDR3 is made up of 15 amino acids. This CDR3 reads CASSQDETSFDEQFF. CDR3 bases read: TGCGCCAGCAGCCAAGACGAGACTAGCTTCGATGAG.

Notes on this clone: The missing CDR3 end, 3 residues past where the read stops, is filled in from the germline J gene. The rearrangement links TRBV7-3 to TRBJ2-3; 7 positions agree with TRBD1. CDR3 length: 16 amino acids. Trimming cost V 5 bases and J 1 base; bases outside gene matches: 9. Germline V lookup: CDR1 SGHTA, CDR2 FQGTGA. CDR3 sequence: CASSPRQGSRTDTQYF. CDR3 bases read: TGTGCCAGCAGCCCCCGACAGGGTTCCCGCACAGATACG.

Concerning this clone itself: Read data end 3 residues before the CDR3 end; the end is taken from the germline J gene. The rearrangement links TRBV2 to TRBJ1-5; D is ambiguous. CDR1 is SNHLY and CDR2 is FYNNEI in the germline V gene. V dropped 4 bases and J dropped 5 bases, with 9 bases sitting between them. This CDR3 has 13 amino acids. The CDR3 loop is CASSGVRDQPQHF. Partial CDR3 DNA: TGTGCCAGCAGTGGAGTGCGTGATCAGCCC.

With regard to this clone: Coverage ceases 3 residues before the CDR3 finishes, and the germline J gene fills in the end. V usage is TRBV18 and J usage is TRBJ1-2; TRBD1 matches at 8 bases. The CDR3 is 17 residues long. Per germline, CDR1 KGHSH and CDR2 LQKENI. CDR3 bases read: TGTGCCAGCTCACCACCGGCAGGGGGCCTAATTGCCTACGAC. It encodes CASSPPAGGLIAYD. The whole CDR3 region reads CASSPPAGGLIAYDYTF.

The part of the CDR3 DNA that was read is TGTGCCAGCAGCTCACCTACAGGGGTCTATGGT. Amino acids: CASSSPTGVYG. Given in full, the CDR3 is CASSSPTGVYGQYF. The V call is TRBV7-9, the J call TRBJ2-4; 7 nucleotides match TRBD1. The read terminates 3 residues ahead of where the CDR3 ends, so the germline J gene completes it. This CDR3 is built from 14 residues. In germline, CDR1 is SEHNR, CDR2 FQNEAQ (reference sequence).

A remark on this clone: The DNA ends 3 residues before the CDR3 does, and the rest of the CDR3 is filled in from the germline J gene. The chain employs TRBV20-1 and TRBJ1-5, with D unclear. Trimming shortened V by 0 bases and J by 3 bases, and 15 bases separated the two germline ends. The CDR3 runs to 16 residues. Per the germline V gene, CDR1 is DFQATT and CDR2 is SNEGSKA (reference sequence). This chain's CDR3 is CSARDASGRVNQPQHF. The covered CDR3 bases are TGCAGTGCTAGAGATGCGTCAGGTCGTGTCAATCAGCCC.

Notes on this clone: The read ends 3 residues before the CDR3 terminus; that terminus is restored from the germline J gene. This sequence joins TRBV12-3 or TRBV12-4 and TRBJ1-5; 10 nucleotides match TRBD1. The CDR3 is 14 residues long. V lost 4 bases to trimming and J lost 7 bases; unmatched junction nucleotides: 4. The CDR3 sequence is CASSSTGGGQPQHF. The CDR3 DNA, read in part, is TGTGCCAGCAGTTCGACAGGGGGCGGGCAGCCC.

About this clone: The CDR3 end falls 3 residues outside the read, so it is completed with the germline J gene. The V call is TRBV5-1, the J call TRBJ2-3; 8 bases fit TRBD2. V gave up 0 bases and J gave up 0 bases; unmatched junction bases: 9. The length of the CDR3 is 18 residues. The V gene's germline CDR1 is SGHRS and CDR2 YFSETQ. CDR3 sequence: CASSLEGPQRGSTDTQYF. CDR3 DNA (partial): TGCGCCAGCAGCTTGGAGGGCCCCCAGCGGGGGAGCACAGATACG.

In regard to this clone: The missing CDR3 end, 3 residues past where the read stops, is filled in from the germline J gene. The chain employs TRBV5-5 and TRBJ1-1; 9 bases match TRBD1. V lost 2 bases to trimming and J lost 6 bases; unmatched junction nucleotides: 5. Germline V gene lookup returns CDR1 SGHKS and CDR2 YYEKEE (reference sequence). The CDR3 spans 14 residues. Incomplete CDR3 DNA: TGTGCCAGCAGCTTCGGCACAGGGGGCCCTGAA. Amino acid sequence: CASSFGTGGPE. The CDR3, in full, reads CASSFGTGGPEAFF.

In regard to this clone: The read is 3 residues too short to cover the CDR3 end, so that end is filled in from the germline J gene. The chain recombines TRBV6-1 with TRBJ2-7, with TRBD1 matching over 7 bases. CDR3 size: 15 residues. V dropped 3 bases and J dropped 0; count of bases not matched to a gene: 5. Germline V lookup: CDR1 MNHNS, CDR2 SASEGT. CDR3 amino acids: CASSDRDSDSYEQYF. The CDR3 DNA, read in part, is TGTGCCAGCAGTGACCGGGACAGTGACTCCTACGAG.

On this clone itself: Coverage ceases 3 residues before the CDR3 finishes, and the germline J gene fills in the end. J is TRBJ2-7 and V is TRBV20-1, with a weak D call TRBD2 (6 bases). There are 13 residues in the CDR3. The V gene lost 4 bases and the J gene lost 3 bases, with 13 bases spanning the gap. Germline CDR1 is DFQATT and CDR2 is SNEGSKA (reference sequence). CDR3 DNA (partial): TGCAGTGCTAAAGAGGGACTGCACTACGAG. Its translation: CSAKEGLHYE. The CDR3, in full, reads CSAKEGLHYEQYF.

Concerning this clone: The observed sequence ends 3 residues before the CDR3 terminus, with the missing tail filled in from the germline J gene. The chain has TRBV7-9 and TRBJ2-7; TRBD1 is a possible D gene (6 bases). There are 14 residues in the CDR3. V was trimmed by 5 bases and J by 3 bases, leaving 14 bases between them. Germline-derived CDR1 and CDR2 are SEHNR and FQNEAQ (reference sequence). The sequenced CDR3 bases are TGTGCCAGCAGCCACGGACAGAGACTCTACGAG. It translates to CASSHGQRLYE. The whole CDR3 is CASSHGQRLYEQYF. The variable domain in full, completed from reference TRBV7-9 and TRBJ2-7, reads DTGVSQNPRHKITKRGQNVTFRCDPISEHNRLYWYRQTLGQGPEFLTYFQNEAQLEKSRLLSDRFSAERPKGSFSTLEIQRTEQGDSAMYLCASSHGQRLYEQYFGPGTRLTVT.

CDR3: CASSSIGSSYDYTF. CDR3 DNA, as far as it was read: TGTGCCAGCAGCTCCATAGGGTCCTCCTACGAC. The gene calls are TRBV7-6 and TRBJ1-2, with D hard to call. With the read ending 3 residues before the CDR3 end, the germline J gene is used to fill in that end. The CDR3 covers 14 residues. In germline, CDR1 is SGHVS, CDR2 FNYEAQ.

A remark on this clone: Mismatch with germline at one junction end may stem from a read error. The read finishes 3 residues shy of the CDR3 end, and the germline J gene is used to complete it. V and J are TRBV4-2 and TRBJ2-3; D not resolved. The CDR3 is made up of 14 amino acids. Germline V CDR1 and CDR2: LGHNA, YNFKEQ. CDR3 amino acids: CASSQDQVRDTQYF. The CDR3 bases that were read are TGCGCCAGCAGCCAAGATCAGGTGAGAGATACG.

The part of the CDR3 DNA that was read is TGTGCCAGCAGTGGAGACAGGGGGCGTGACGAG. Translation: CASSGDRGRDE. The full CDR3 protein reads CASSGDRGRDEQYF. The V and J genes are TRBV6-1 and TRBJ2-7; TRBD1 agrees at 10 bases. Read coverage stops 3 residues before the CDR3 terminus; the germline J gene supplies the remainder. Trimming at V came to 4 bases and at J to 5 bases, leaving 5 bases not matched to a gene. The CDR3 is 14 residues long. Germline CDR1 is MNHNS and CDR2 is SASEGT.

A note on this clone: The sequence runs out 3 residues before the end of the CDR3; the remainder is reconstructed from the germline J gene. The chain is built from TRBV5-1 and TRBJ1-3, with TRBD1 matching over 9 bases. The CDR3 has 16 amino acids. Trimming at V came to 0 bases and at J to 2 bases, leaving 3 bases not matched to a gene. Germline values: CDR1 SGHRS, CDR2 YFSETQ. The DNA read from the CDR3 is TGCGCCAGCAGCTTGGAGAACAGGGGGCCTGGAAACACC. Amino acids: CASSLENRGPGNT. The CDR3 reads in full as CASSLENRGPGNTIYF.

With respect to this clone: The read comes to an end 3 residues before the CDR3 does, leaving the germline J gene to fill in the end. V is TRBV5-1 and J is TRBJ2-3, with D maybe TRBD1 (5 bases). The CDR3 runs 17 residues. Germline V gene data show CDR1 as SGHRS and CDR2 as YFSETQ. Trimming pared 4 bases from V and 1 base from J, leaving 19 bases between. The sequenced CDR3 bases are TGCGCCAGCAGCCCAAGAGTGGGCAGGGCTCGCACAGATACG. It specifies CASSPRVGRARTDT. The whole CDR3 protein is CASSPRVGRARTDTQYF.

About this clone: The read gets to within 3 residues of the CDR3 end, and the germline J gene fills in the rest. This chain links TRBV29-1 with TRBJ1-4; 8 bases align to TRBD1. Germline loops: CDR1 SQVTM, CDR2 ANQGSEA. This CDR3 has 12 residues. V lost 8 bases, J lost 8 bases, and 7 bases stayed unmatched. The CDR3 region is CSCRGRGEKLFF. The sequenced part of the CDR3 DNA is TGCAGCTGCAGGGGGCGCGGGGAAAAA.

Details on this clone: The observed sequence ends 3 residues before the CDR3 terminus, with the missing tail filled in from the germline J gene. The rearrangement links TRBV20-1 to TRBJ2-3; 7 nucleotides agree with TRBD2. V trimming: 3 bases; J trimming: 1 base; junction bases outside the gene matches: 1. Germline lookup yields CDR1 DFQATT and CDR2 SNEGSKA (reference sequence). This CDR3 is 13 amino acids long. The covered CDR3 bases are TGCAGTGCTAGGGCGGGGGGCACAGATACG. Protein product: CSARAGGTDT. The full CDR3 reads CSARAGGTDTQYF.

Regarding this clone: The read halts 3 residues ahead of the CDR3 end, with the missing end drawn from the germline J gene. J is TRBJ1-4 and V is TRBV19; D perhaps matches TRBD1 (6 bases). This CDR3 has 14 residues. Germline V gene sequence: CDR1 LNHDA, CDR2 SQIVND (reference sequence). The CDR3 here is CASMDSSYNSPLFF. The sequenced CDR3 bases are TGTGCCAGTATGGACAGTTCTTATAATTCACCA.

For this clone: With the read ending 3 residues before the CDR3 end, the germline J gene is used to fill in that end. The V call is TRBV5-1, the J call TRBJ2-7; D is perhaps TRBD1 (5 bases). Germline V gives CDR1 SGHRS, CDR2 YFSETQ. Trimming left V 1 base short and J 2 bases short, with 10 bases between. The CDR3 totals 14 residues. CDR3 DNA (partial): TGCGCCAGCAGCTTGACCCCACAGGCCTACGAG. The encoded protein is CASSLTPQAYE. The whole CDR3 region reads CASSLTPQAYEQYF.

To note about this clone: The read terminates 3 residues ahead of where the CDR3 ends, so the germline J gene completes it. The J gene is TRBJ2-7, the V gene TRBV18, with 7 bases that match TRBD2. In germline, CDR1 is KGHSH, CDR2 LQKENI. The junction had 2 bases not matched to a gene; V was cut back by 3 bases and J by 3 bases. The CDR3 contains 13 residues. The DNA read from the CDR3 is TGTGCCAGCTCACCGGGACTAAGCTACGAG. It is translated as CASSPGLSYE. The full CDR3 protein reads CASSPGLSYEQYF.